These T cell receptor beta chains were read from a single sample in a study of blood T cell repertoires in COVID-19. Assay used: immunoSEQ multiplex PCR; TCRdb lists only in-frame clones, some missing. This sample yields 210,000 or so clones, of which around 84% are seen a single time; 3.5% to 4.5% belongs to the top ten. Material: PBMCs or T cells enriched from blood (not recorded which). All receptors derive from a man aged 30-40 years with acute COVID-19. CDR3s include the opening cysteine and the closing phenylalanine or tryptophan. Each record gives: V gene, D gene, J gene, clone size, CDR3 protein, CDR3 DNA. A D gene is named only where the DNA matches it firmly. Clone size is shown for a subset of rows, as once, few, many or a class of expanded clone.

>TRBV2|NA|TRBJ1-2|NA
CASSEYREHGYTF
TGTGCCAGCAGTGAATACAGGGAACATGGCTACACCTTC
>TRBV2|TRBD1|TRBJ1-5|NA
CASSVTPGQGLSNQPQHF
TGTGCCAGCAGTGTAACGCCGGGACAGGGGTTAAGCAATCAGCCCCAGCATTTT
>TRBV20-1|NA|TRBJ1-4|once
CSARDKQHLF
TGCAGTGCTAGAGATAAACAGCACCTGTTT
>TRBV28|NA|TRBJ2-7|NA
CASRGQGLYEQYF
TGTGCCAGCAGGGGGCAGGGACTCTACGAGCAGTACTTC
>TRBV5-5|NA|TRBJ1-5|few
CASSRDILRGSGQPQHF
TGTGCCAGCAGCAGGGATATTTTAAGGGGCAGCGGGCAGCCCCAGCATTTT
>TRBV5-4|NA|TRBJ2-3|once
CASSPGGGGADTQYF
TGTGCCAGCAGCCCTGGGGGGGGCGGGGCAGATACGCAGTATTTT
>TRBV5-4|NA|TRBJ2-3|once
CASSLEVARTDTQYF
TGTGCCAGCAGCTTGGAGGTAGCTAGGACAGATACGCAGTATTTT
>TRBV12-3/TRBV12-4|NA|TRBJ2-5|NA
CASSLLLGETQYF
TGTGCCAGCAGTTTATTACTCGGGGAGACCCAGTACTTC
>TRBV6-5|TRBD1|TRBJ1-5|NA
CASSRGTGGNQPQHF
TGTGCCAGCAGCCGCGGGACAGGGGGAAATCAGCCCCAGCATTTT
>TRBV9|NA|TRBJ2-7|NA
CASSPGTLEEQYF
TGTGCCAGCAGCCCCGGGACTCTCGAGGAGCAGTACTTC
>TRBV4-1|NA|TRBJ2-5|NA
CASSQSLGLASETQYF
TGCGCCAGCAGCCAATCCCTAGGCCTAGCGTCGGAGACCCAGTACTTC
>TRBV12-3/TRBV12-4|NA|TRBJ1-3|NA
CASRREAGNTIYF
TGTGCCAGCCGCAGGGAGGCTGGAAACACCATATATTTT
>TRBV12-3/TRBV12-4|NA|TRBJ1-2|NA
CASSFARNYGYTF
TGTGCCAGCAGTTTCGCGCGAAACTATGGCTACACCTTC
>TRBV6-5|NA|TRBJ1-6|few
CASSRRVQDSPLHF
TGTGCCAGCAGTCGCAGGGTTCAAGATTCACCCCTCCACTTT
>TRBV3-1/TRBV3-2|TRBD1|TRBJ1-2|NA
CASSQESRGLGGYTF
TGTGCCAGCAGCCAAGAATCAAGGGGGCTGGGTGGCTACACCTTC
>TRBV4-1|NA|TRBJ1-2|NA
CASSQEGVVYYGYTF
TGCGCCAGCAGCCAAGAAGGGGTTGTTTACTATGGCTACACCTTC
>TRBV7-2|TRBD2|TRBJ2-7|NA
CASSLGLAGRPAYEQYF
TGTGCCAGCAGCCTGGGACTAGCGGGGAGACCTGCCTACGAGCAGTACTTC
>TRBV14|NA|TRBJ1-2|NA
CASSQSSQVVNYGYTF
TGTGCCAGCAGCCAAAGTAGCCAAGTTGTAAACTATGGCTACACCTTC
>TRBV6-5|NA|TRBJ1-3|NA
CASSDYLGSGNTIYF
TGTGCCAGCAGCGACTACTTAGGCTCTGGAAACACCATATATTTT
>TRBV10-1|NA|TRBJ2-7|NA
CASSVFAGTDEQYF
TGCGCCAGCAGTGTGTTCGCGGGTACGGACGAGCAGTACTTC
>TRBV7-9|TRBD1|TRBJ1-2|NA
CASSPPGQGWNGYTF
TGTGCCAGCAGCCCTCCGGGACAGGGATGGAATGGCTACACCTTC
>TRBV11-1|NA|TRBJ2-1|NA
CASSLAGEVVNEQFF
TGTGCCAGCAGCTTAGCGGGAGAAGTGGTCAATGAGCAGTTCTTC
>TRBV19|TRBD2|TRBJ2-1|NA
CASTSRKTSGGPYNEQFF
TGTGCCAGTACCTCACGCAAGACTAGCGGGGGCCCCTACAATGAGCAGTTCTTC
>TRBV19|NA|TRBJ1-3|NA
CASMRYIGSGNTIYF
TGTGCCAGTATGAGGTATATAGGTTCTGGAAACACCATATATTTT
>TRBV11-2|NA|TRBJ1-3|NA
CASSLSHRVISGNTIYF
TGTGCCAGCAGCCTCAGCCACAGGGTAATCTCTGGAAACACCATATATTTT
>TRBV27|NA|TRBJ1-4|few
CASSRSGGLNEKLFF
TGTGCCAGCAGTCGATCTGGGGGACTTAATGAAAAACTGTTTTTT
>TRBV11-3|TRBD1|TRBJ2-2|NA
CASSPRPGQGVAGELFF
TGTGCCAGCAGCCCCCGACCGGGACAGGGGGTGGCCGGGGAGCTGTTTTTT
>TRBV29-1|NA|TRBJ2-7|few
CSVKRESYEQYF
TGCAGCGTTAAGAGGGAATCCTACGAGCAGTACTTC
>TRBV5-1|TRBD2|TRBJ2-7|NA
CASRASGGIYEQYF
TGCGCCAGCAGGGCTAGCGGGGGAATCTACGAGCAGTACTTC
>TRBV5-1|TRBD1|TRBJ1-2|NA
CASSFSDRGGYGYTF
TGCGCCAGCAGCTTCAGCGACAGGGGTGGATATGGCTACACCTTC
>TRBV7-3|TRBD2|TRBJ2-3|few
CASSWARGGRDTQYF
TGTGCCAGCAGCTGGGCTCGGGGGGGCCGGGATACGCAGTATTTT
>TRBV11-3|NA|TRBJ2-1|NA
CASSLEGGTGNEQFF
TGTGCCAGCAGCTTAGAGGGCGGGACGGGCAATGAGCAGTTCTTC
>TRBV9|TRBD1|TRBJ2-7|NA
CASSPKQGANEQYF
TGTGCCAGCAGCCCAAAACAGGGGGCTAACGAGCAGTACTTC
>TRBV5-1|NA|TRBJ2-4|NA
CASSPDSLLAKNIQYF
TGCGCCAGCAGCCCGGACAGCCTTCTAGCCAAAAACATTCAGTACTTC
>TRBV5-1|TRBD2|TRBJ2-2|NA
CASSLAAGGAGELFF
TGCGCCAGCAGCTTGGCCGCGGGAGGGGCCGGGGAGCTGTTTTTT
>TRBV29-1|NA|TRBJ1-2|once
CSVEDPGSFYGYTF
TGCAGCGTTGAAGACCCAGGGTCCTTCTATGGCTACACCTTC
>TRBV5-1|NA|TRBJ2-3|NA
CASSPAGPQGRTQYF
TGCGCCAGCAGCCCAGCAGGGCCTCAGGGGCGGACGCAGTATTTT
>TRBV4-1|NA|TRBJ2-2|NA
CASSQDFDFANTGELFF
TGCGCCAGCAGCCAAGATTTCGACTTCGCGAACACCGGGGAGCTGTTTTTT
>TRBV9|NA|TRBJ2-7|few
CASSPSSVGSYEQYF
TGTGCCAGCAGCCCGAGTAGTGTTGGGAGCTACGAGCAGTACTTC
>TRBV5-1|TRBD2|TRBJ2-5|NA
CASTGLAGGQIETQYF
TGCGCCAGCACAGGACTAGCGGGGGGCCAGATAGAGACCCAGTACTTC
>TRBV9|TRBD1|TRBJ2-7|NA
CASSVGTGSHEQYF
TGTGCCAGCAGCGTCGGGACAGGTAGCCACGAGCAGTACTTC
>TRBV30|TRBD1|TRBJ1-5|NA
CAWSAGGQPQHF
TGTGCCTGGAGTGCAGGGGGTCAGCCCCAGCATTTT
>TRBV5-1|NA|TRBJ2-5|NA
CASSLGGGLVETQYF
TGCGCCAGCAGCTTAGGGGGGGGCCTTGTGGAGACCCAGTACTTC
>TRBV29-1|NA|TRBJ1-1|few
CSVSSSTYGGATEAFF
TGCAGCGTTTCAAGTTCGACCTACGGCGGGGCCACTGAAGCTTTCTTT
>TRBV29-1|NA|TRBJ1-5|NA
CSVEGGINQPQHF
TGCAGCGTTGAGGGGGGGATCAATCAGCCCCAGCATTTT
>TRBV11-2|TRBD2|TRBJ2-5|NA
CASSLVGGGQETQYF
TGTGCCAGCAGCTTAGTTGGGGGGGGCCAAGAGACCCAGTACTTC
>TRBV4-1|NA|TRBJ1-5|NA
CASSQDPAAQSAQHF
TGCGCCAGCAGCCAAGATCCCGCGGCTCAATCGGCCCAGCATTTT
>TRBV9|NA|TRBJ2-3|few
CASSVVGADTQYF
TGTGCCAGCAGCGTTGTAGGGGCAGATACGCAGTATTTT
>TRBV5-1|NA|TRBJ2-3|NA
CASTREGAFTDTQYF
TGCGCCAGCACTCGAGAAGGGGCATTCACAGATACGCAGTATTTT
>TRBV28|TRBD1|TRBJ1-2|NA
CASRRSRDRDMSNYGYTF
TGTGCCAGCAGGCGAAGCCGGGACAGGGATATGTCTAACTATGGCTACACCTTC
>TRBV6-5|NA|TRBJ2-7|NA
CASSLDRGGYEQYF
TGTGCCAGCAGTCTGGACAGAGGGGGCTACGAGCAGTACTTC
>TRBV19|TRBD1|TRBJ1-4|NA
CASRAQGRGTEKLFF
TGTGCCAGTAGGGCACAGGGGAGAGGAACCGAAAAACTGTTTTTT
>TRBV5-1|TRBD1|TRBJ2-1|NA
CASSSTGASYNEQFF
TGCGCCAGCAGCTCGACAGGGGCGTCATACAATGAGCAGTTCTTC
>TRBV24-1|NA|TRBJ2-3|NA
CATSVQGTDTQYF
TGTGCCACCAGTGTCCAGGGAACAGATACGCAGTATTTT
>TRBV5-1|NA|TRBJ2-7|few
CASSLDVRDYEQYF
TGCGCCAGCAGCTTGGATGTGCGGGATTACGAGCAGTACTTC
>TRBV28|TRBD1|TRBJ1-2|NA
CASSPGQGVQGYTF
TGTGCCAGCAGTCCGGGACAGGGTGTCCAAGGCTACACCTTC
>TRBV4-2|NA|TRBJ2-2|few
CASSLAGYTGELFF
TGTGCCAGCAGCTTGGCAGGATACACCGGGGAGCTGTTTTTT